Following are 17 T cell receptor beta chains from one sample sequenced in a study of read filtering for tumor transcriptome and immune sequencing. The library was built from roughly 400 ng RNA with molecular barcoded adaptors for alpha/delta and beta/gamma chains. Each CDR3 protein gets one entry after TCRdb re-called the reads with MiXCR. The sample holds 120,000 or so distinct CDR3 sequences; over 10% are singletons and the top ten take roughly 11%. Source material: a population of CD138-negative cells sorted from bone marrow. These receptors came from a donor over 35 with multiple myeloma.

This chain links TRBV9 with TRBJ2-7, with 8 bases identical to TRBD1. With 7 bases clipped from V and 3 bases from J, the junction kept 12 bases outside the gene matches. The CDR3 runs to 15 residues. The germline V gene has CDR1 SGDLS and CDR2 YYNGEE. The chain's CDR3 is CASGAGQGRYYEQYF. The DNA of the CDR3 is TGTGCCAGCGGCGCCGGACAGGGACGCTACTACGAGCAGTACTTC.

This clonotype was recorded at least ten times. The chain joins TRBV6-2 or TRBV6-3 to TRBJ2-1; TRBD2 matches 14 bases. After removal of 4 bases from V and 8 bases from J, the junction contained 7 bases not matched to a gene. The length of the CDR3 is 16 residues. Germline loops: CDR1 MNHEY, CDR2 SVGEGT. CDR3 region: CASSLSGTSGSHEQFF. The DNA for the CDR3 is TGTGCCAGCAGTTTATCCGGGACTAGCGGGAGCCATGAGCAGTTCTTC.

This clonotype was picked up many times. The CDR3 reads CASSGTSGSSRRTDTQYF. The DNA for the CDR3 is TGCGCCAGCAGCGGGACTAGCGGGAGTTCTAGGCGTACAGATACGCAGTATTTT. This chain connects TRBV5-1 to TRBJ2-3; 14 bases line up with TRBD2. The CDR3 sequence is 18 residues long. Germline V gene data show CDR1 as SGHRS and CDR2 as YFSETQ. J was trimmed by 3 bases and V by 4 bases; bases with no gene match: 10.

This clonotype is medium-sized in the sample. The V call is TRBV7-2, the J call TRBJ2-1, with 9 bases aligning to TRBD2. There are 12 residues in the CDR3. The germline V gene has CDR1 SGHTA and CDR2 FQGNSA. V lost 5 bases and J lost 14; bases outside the gene matches: 7. The CDR3 DNA sequence: TGTGCCAGCAGCCCGGTTGCTAGCGGGAAGTTCTTC. It codes for CASSPVASGKFF.

This clonotype was detected many times. The J gene is TRBJ2-3, the V gene TRBV5-4; D is ambiguous. Trimming cost V 1 base and J 3 bases, with 12 bases left between them. From germline, CDR1 is SGHNT and CDR2 YYREEE (reference sequence). This CDR3 spans 15 amino acids. The CDR3 region is CASSLSLEETDTQYF. The DNA for the CDR3 is TGTGCCAGCAGCTTGTCCCTAGAAGAAACAGATACGCAGTATTTT. Full variable domain (rest looked up from reference TRBV5-4 and TRBJ2-3): ETGVTQSPTHLIKTRGQQVTLRCSSQSGHNTVSWYQQALGQGPQFIFQYYREEENGRGNFPPRFSGLQFPNYSSELNVNALELDDSALYLCASSLSLEETDTQYFGPGTRLTVL.

As for this clonotype: A much larger clone lies a single base off, so this may be a read error. V gene TRBV5-1 combines with J gene TRBJ2-5; D possibly corresponds to TRBD2 (6 bases). This CDR3 comprises 15 residues. Germline CDR1 SGHRS, CDR2 YFSETQ. CDR3 bases: TGCGTCAGCCGCCTGGAGGGACTGGTCCAAGAGACCCAGTACTTC. This encodes CVSRLEGLVQETQYF.

V is TRBV20-1 and J is TRBJ2-1; TRBD2 aligns across 9 bases. Germline-derived CDR1 and CDR2 are DFQATT and SNEGSKA (reference sequence). Unmatched junction bases numbered 8, after V lost 1 base and J lost 4 bases. The CDR3 has 16 residues. As DNA, the CDR3 is TGCAGTGCTAGAGGTTGGGCGGGAGGGCGGTACAATGAGCAGTTCTTC. Residues: CSARGWAGGRYNEQFF.

This clonotype was recorded only once. A much more abundant neighbour one base away suggests this may be a read error. The rearrangement uses TRBV27 and TRBJ2-6; maybe TRBD1 (6 bases). The ends were cut back, 3 bases at V and 0 bases at J, with 15 bases in the middle. Germline lookup yields CDR1 MNHEY and CDR2 SMNVEV (reference sequence). The CDR3 runs 18 residues. CDR3 coding DNA: TGTGCCAGCAGTTTGAGGAGCAGGGGAACCTCTGGGGCCAACGTCCTGACTTTC. Amino acids: CASSLRSRGTSGANVLTF.

This clonotype showed up many times. The chain links TRBV20-1 to TRBJ2-5, with TRBD2 matching 8 bases. Germline V CDR1 and CDR2: DFQATT, SNEGSKA (reference sequence). Losses at the gene ends were 3 bases for V and 1 base for J; bases not matched to a gene: 7. CDR3 length: 15 residues. CDR3 sequence (DNA): TGCAGTGCTAGGGGACTAGAGAGCATCCAAGAGACCCAGTACTTC. Amino acids: CSARGLESIQETQYF.

This clonotype was detected ten times or more. This chain joins TRBV4-1 and TRBJ1-1, with D uncertain. The CDR3 consists of 14 residues. Germline lookup yields CDR1 MGHRA and CDR2 YSYEKL. Trimming took off 3 bases at V and 7 bases at J, with 15 bases between the two ends. CDR3 region: CASSQGKRGDEAFF. The CDR3 bases are TGCGCCAGCAGCCAGGGAAAGCGGGGTGATGAAGCTTTCTTT.

The table lists this clonotype with many counts. The chain combines TRBV28 with TRBJ1-2, with D uncertain. The CDR3 loop spans 12 amino acids. Deletions cut 3 bases from V and 10 bases from J, with 12 bases between. Germline V CDR1 and CDR2: MDHEN, SYDVKM. The CDR3: CASSFHPRDYTF. In DNA, the CDR3 is TGTGCCAGCAGTTTCCATCCGCGAGACTACACCTTC.

This clonotype was recorded at least ten times. This sequence joins TRBV29-1 and TRBJ2-5, with D possibly TRBD2 on 6 matching bases. The CDR3 is made up of 14 amino acids. Germline V gives CDR1 SQVTM, CDR2 ANQGSEA. Between the trimmed V and J ends, which lost 0 bases and 7 bases, there was a span of 15 bases. The DNA of the CDR3 is TGCAGCGTTGAAGATCTGCCGGCCGGGGGGACCCAGTACTTC. Its protein product is CSVEDLPAGGTQYF.

This clonotype has at least ten counts. The chain joins TRBV11-2 to TRBJ2-7; tentatively, D is TRBD2 (5 bases). V dropped 2 bases and J dropped 0 bases, with 20 bases sitting between them. Germline V CDR1 and CDR2: SGHAT, FQNNGV. The CDR3 totals 18 residues. The CDR3 is CASSLTPSGLRDSYEQYF. In DNA, the CDR3 is TGTGCCAGCAGCTTAACCCCGTCCGGACTTAGGGACTCCTACGAGCAGTACTTC. Based on the CDR3 plus reference TRBV11-2 and TRBJ2-7, the full variable domain is EAGVAQSPRYKIIEKRQSVAFWCNPISGHATLYWYQQILGQGPKLLIQFQNNGVVDDSQLPKDRFSAERLKGVDSTLKIQPAKLEDSAVYLCASSLTPSGLRDSYEQYFGPGTRLTVT.

V is TRBV30 and J is TRBJ2-2; perhaps TRBD2 as D (6 bases). V was shortened by 2 bases and J by 0 bases, with 13 bases between the two germline ends. Per germline, CDR1 GTSNPN and CDR2 SVGIG (reference sequence). The CDR3 runs to 16 residues. CDR3 loop: CAWSRLRGANTGELFF. The CDR3 DNA follows: TGTGCCTGGAGTCGATTGCGGGGCGCGAACACCGGGGAGCTGTTTTTT. Drawing the rest from reference TRBV30 and TRBJ2-2, the complete variable domain is SQTIHQWPATLVQPVGSPLSLECTVEGTSNPNLYWYRQAAGRGLQLLFYSVGIGQISSEVPQNLSASRPQDRQFILSSKKLLLSDSGFYLCAWSRLRGANTGELFFGEGSRLTVL.

At least ten counts were recorded for this clonotype. The rearrangement uses TRBV20-1 and TRBJ1-1, with 8 bases aligning to TRBD1. The V gene end was trimmed by 5 bases and the J gene end by 3 bases; junction bases not matched to a gene: 2. Germline CDR1 reads DFQATT; CDR2 reads SNEGSKA (reference sequence). The CDR3 extends over 12 amino acids. This chain's CDR3 is CSAGQGDTEAFF. DNA for the CDR3: TGCAGTGCTGGACAGGGAGACACTGAAGCTTTCTTT.

The chain joins TRBV23-1 to TRBJ1-2; TRBD1 might be the D (6 bases). TRBV23-1 is flagged as an ORF with uncertain function. The V end was cut by 1 base, the J end by 5 bases, with 20 bases between. The CDR3 contains 17 residues. The CDR3 protein is CASSQLSRTGLPYGYTF. CDR3 coding DNA: TGCGCCAGCAGTCAATTATCCCGAACAGGGCTCCCTTATGGCTACACCTTC.

This clonotype has ten or more counts. V and J are TRBV6-1 and TRBJ2-5; D could derive from TRBD1 or TRBD2 (5 bases each). Trimming left V 10 bases short and J 1 base short, with 19 bases between. Germline values: CDR1 MNHNS, CDR2 SASEGT. The CDR3 consists of 15 residues. CDR3 amino acids: CATPSAGTPQETQYF. The CDR3 nucleotides are TGTGCCACCCCAAGTGCCGGGACGCCCCAAGAGACCCAGTACTTC.